The clone carrying this T cell receptor (beta chain) appeared a single time. The antigen is unknown. The data were produced by immunoSEQ multiplex PCR, yet TCRdb's version contains in-frame clones alone and is incomplete. There are tens of thousands of clones in the sample; about 83% occur only once, and almost 8% lies in the top ten. The data were taken from a study of T cells in localized non-small cell lung cancer. The study, taken as a whole, reports: Investigators sequenced only a single tumor region, leaving heterogeneity possible. Within adjacent lung there appeared a median around 57 of the top 100 tumor clones. Uninvolved adjacent lung had the highest recorded T cell clonality, with tumor below it.

This CDR3 spans 16 amino acids. CDR1 is SGHVS and CDR2 is FQNEAQ in the germline V gene. Trimming shortened V by 0 bases and J by 5 bases, and 16 bases separated the two germline ends. Here the sequenced sample was PBMCs, taken before any cancer treatment. This sequence originates from a man aged 40-75 years with stage II lung adenocarcinoma. The J gene is TRBJ1-2, the V gene TRBV7-8; D gene unclear. The CDR3 is CASSLARSTLGYGYTF. DNA of the CDR3: TGTGCCAGCAGCTTAGCGCGGTCTACTCTTGGATATGGCTACACCTTC.